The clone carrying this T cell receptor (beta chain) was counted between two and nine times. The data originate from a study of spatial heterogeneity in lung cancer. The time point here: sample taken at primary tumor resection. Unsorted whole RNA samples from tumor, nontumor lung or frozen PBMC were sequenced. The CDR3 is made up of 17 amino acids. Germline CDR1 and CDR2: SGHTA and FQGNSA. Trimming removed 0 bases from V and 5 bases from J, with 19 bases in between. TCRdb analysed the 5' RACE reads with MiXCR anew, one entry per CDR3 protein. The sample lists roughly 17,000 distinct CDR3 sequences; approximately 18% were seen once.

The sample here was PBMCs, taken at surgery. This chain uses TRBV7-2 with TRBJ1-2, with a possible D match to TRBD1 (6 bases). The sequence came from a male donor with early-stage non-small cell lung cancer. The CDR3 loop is CASSLATLTGLLYGYTF. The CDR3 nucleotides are TGTGCCAGCAGCTTAGCGACACTAACAGGGTTACTATATGGCTACACCTTC. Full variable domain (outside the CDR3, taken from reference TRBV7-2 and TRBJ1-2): GAGVSQSPSNKVTEKGKDVELRCDPISGHTALYWYRQSLGQGLEFLIYFQGNSAPDKSGLPSDRFSAERTGGSVSTLTIQRTQQEDSAVYLCASSLATLTGLLYGYTFGSGTRLTVV.